This T cell receptor (beta chain) stems from a study of blood T cell repertoires in COVID-19. Study context: The United States, Italy and Spain were the sources of the acute and convalescent COVID-19 samples.

CDR3 length: 17 amino acids. Germline CDR1 MDHEN, CDR2 SYDVKM. With 3 bases removed from V and 0 bases from J, the gap between germline ends came to 18 bases. As processed by the authors: Amplifying reference gene primers gave estimates of nucleated cell counts. Libraries were prepared by immunoSEQ multiplex PCR; TCRdb keeps only in-frame clonotypes and omits some of them. D and trimming come from the DNA, and the V and J calls and clone size come from that table. The sample includes around 150,000 clones, about 86% of them seen just once. The chain recombines TRBV28 with TRBJ2-7, with a weak D call TRBD2 (6 bases). Sequencing input: peripheral blood. The receptor was isolated from a man aged 70 or older with acute or convalescent COVID-19. The CDR3 is CASSFSASGSFSYEQYF. The CDR3 nucleotides read TGTGCCAGCAGTTTTTCGGCGAGCGGGTCCTTCTCCTACGAGCAGTACTTC.